Listed here are 10 T cell receptor beta chains from one sample, sequenced in a study of T cell responses to AZD1222 COVID-19 vaccine. The protocol was immunoSEQ multiplex PCR, while the TCRdb copy is restricted to in-frame clones and leaves out a portion. The data contain about 100,000 clones, approximately 91% of them singletons. The source material was peripheral blood, sampled on day 0 of AZD1222 vaccination. The source of these receptors is an adult in good health.

As for this clone: An end of the junction does not agree with germline; a read error may underlie this. V gene TRBV5-1 combines with J gene TRBJ2-1; no clear D. Germline CDR1 reads SGHRS; CDR2 reads YFSETQ. The CDR3 spans 14 residues. The CDR3 nucleotides are TGCGCCAGCACCCGGGTCGACTCCTCCAATGAGCAGTTCTTC. Translating gives CASTRVDSSNEQFF.

The V call is TRBV6-4, the J call TRBJ2-1; TRBD2 matches at 7 bases. V was clipped by 0 bases and J by 9 bases; unmatched bases: 8. The CDR3 has 15 amino acids. The V gene's germline CDR1 is MRHNA and CDR2 SNTAGT. The CDR3 nucleotides read TGTGCCAGCAGTGACTCAACGGGAGGAGCTGGTGAGCAGTTCTTC. Encoded protein: CASSDSTGGAGEQFF.

This clone was seen a single time. The CDR3 sequence is CAISDPVQGWGETQYF. CDR3 sequence (DNA): TGTGCCATCAGTGACCCCGTACAGGGATGGGGAGAGACCCAGTACTTC. The chain has TRBV10-3 and TRBJ2-5; D perhaps matches TRBD1 (6 bases). There are 16 residues in the CDR3. Looked up from germline, CDR1 is ENHRY and CDR2 is SYGVKD. V was clipped by 3 bases and J by 4 bases, with 18 bases between them.

The chain joins TRBV5-6 to TRBJ2-1; the D is unclear. CDR1 SGHDT and CDR2 YYEEEE come from the germline V gene. Trimming took 1 base from V and 4 from J, leaving 12 bases between them. The CDR3 contains 15 residues. The CDR3 sequence is CASSLTEPLYNEQFF. The CDR3, as DNA: TGTGCCAGCAGCTTGACAGAACCCCTATACAATGAGCAGTTCTTC.

The chain joins TRBV10-3 to TRBJ1-1; possibly TRBD1 for D (5 bases). CDR3 length: 13 amino acids. From germline, CDR1 is ENHRY and CDR2 SYGVKD. V was trimmed by 8 bases and J by 4 bases, leaving 14 bases between them. The DNA of the CDR3 is TGTGCCATCGGGGCGGGGGATATCACTGAAGCTTTCTTT. Translating gives CAIGAGDITEAFF.

The chain joins TRBV30 to TRBJ2-3; tentatively, D is TRBD2 (6 bases). Germline values: CDR1 GTSNPN, CDR2 SVGIG (reference sequence). The CDR3 covers 17 residues. Trimming removed 0 bases from V and 3 bases from J, with 19 bases in between. The CDR3 sequence: CAWSVQVGRGWTDTQYF. Written as DNA, the CDR3 is TGTGCCTGGAGTGTACAGGTCGGGCGGGGATGGACAGATACGCAGTATTTT.

In regard to this clone: Other DNA sequences of this sample code for an identical CDR3. This chain links TRBV6-5 with TRBJ1-5, with 7 bases identical to TRBD1. V dropped 5 bases and J dropped 3; count of bases not matched to a gene: 7. Germline CDR1 is MNHEY and CDR2 is SVGAGI. The CDR3 has 15 amino acids. CDR3 residues: CASSPRDRLNQPQHF. The CDR3 nucleotides read TGTGCCAGCAGTCCCCGGGACAGACTCAATCAGCCCCAGCATTTT.

The V call is TRBV2, the J call TRBJ2-7; 10 bases are a match to TRBD2. The CDR3 loop spans 15 amino acids. The V gene end was trimmed by 4 bases and the J gene end by 7 bases; junction bases not matched to a gene: 10. Germline V gives CDR1 SNHLY, CDR2 FYNNEI. The CDR3 is CASSGELAGAREQYF. The CDR3 coding sequence is TGTGCCAGCAGTGGGGAGCTAGCGGGAGCTAGGGAGCAGTACTTC. The full variable domain, rest sourced from reference TRBV2 and TRBJ2-7, is EPEVTQTPSHQVTQMGQEVILRCVPISNHLYFYWYRQILGQKVEFLVSFYNNEISEKSEIFDDQFSVERPDGSNFTLKIRSTKLEDSAMYFCASSGELAGAREQYFGPGTRLTVT.

The chain recombines TRBV29-1 with TRBJ2-1, with D tentatively TRBD1 or TRBD2 (5 bases each). Germline-derived CDR1 and CDR2 are SQVTM and ANQGSEA. The CDR3 spans 15 residues. V gave up 4 bases and J gave up 3 bases, with 16 bases separating them. The chain's CDR3 is CSVAQDGDLYNEQFF. The CDR3 bases are TGCAGCGTTGCCCAGGATGGGGACCTCTACAATGAGCAGTTCTTC.

V gene TRBV15 combines with J gene TRBJ1-5; no reliable D call. Per the germline V gene, CDR1 is LNHNV and CDR2 is YYDKDF (reference sequence). Trimming removed 0 bases from V and 3 bases from J, with 6 bases in between. The CDR3 is 14 residues long. The CDR3, as DNA: TGTGCCACCAGCAGAGACAACATCAATCAGCCCCAGCATTTT. This encodes CATSRDNINQPQHF.